This T cell receptor (beta chain) is from a study of PD-1 blockade in classical Hodgkin lymphoma (dated by TCRdb to 2020 to 2021). General notes on the study: A peripheral blood immune signature of response to PD-1 blockade in classical Hodgkin lymphoma was defined using TCR beta sequencing and CyTOF.

Study-wide findings and limitations: The study covered only a single clinical trial cohort, and the causes of the repertoire differences, possibly disease activity or prior therapy, were still not defined. Newly diagnosed patients were reported to have lower baseline TCR diversity than healthy donors, and relapsed/refractory patients were reported to have lower baseline TCR diversity still.

For this chain, trimming is 0 bases at the V end and 7 bases at the J end, and the number of junction bases without a gene match is 2. The CDR1 and CDR2 encoded by the germline V gene are MNHEY and SVGAGI. CDR3 length: 15 amino acids, cysteine to phenylalanine. Only CDR3 DNA is held: 45 bases, read in frame from base 1. The Qiagen DNeasy kit was used to extract genomic DNA both from unsorted PBMCs and from the negatively selected CD4+ and CD8+ fractions. Using primers that anneal to V and J segments, immunoSEQ multiplex PCR amplified the TCR beta CDR3 regions. A synthetic immune receptor repertoire was used to minimize amplification bias, and any remaining bias was removed computationally after sequencing. Under the source paper's analysis protocol: Repertoire diversity was quantified as the Shannon entropy index using custom Python scripts. The unsorted, CD4+ and CD8+ repertoires were each analyzed separately, with the exception of combined analyses, where CD4+ and CD8+ sequences were merged in silico. The table comes from immuneACCESS by way of TCRdb, which keeps in-frame sequences with V and J called. Part of the clones is missing from these tables; in studies checked, under half for an unresolved V gene and the rest for unknown reasons. V and J calls and clone size are copied from that table; D and trimming were computed from the DNA. In this sample the table shows some 30,000 clones, about 88% of which occur a single time. More than 0.95% of the sample lies in the top ten.

This specimen's time point label, interpreted: newly diagnosed, previously untreated cHL patient sample. A Miltenyi CD4+ T cell isolation kit was used for magnetic negative selection to purify CD4+ T cells from thawed PBMCs. As a comparison group for the relapsed/refractory trial patients, PBMCs from patients with newly diagnosed, previously untreated classical Hodgkin lymphoma were sequenced. Peripheral blood was collected in 8 mL Vacutainer Cell Preparation Tubes, from which PBMCs were isolated by centrifugation and then cryopreserved. Purified CD4+ and CD8+ fractions were generated only in cases for which an additional PBMC sample was available. On LS columns in a quadroMACS separator, the magnetically labelled cells were depleted, and the flow-through was collected as the purified fraction. This clone was counted a single time. Its target antigen remains unknown. It has no much larger one-base neighbor in the sample; base qualities were not kept.

This sequence originates from a human donor with classical Hodgkin lymphoma. The sequence links TRBV6-5 to TRBJ1-4; the central 10 bases match TRBD1. Sequenced material: CD4+ T cells from blood. The sequenced DNA is TGTGCCAGCAGTTACTCGGGACAGGGGAGTGAAAAACTGTTTTTT. This yields the protein CASSYSGQGSEKLFF.